What follows are 29 T cell receptor beta chains derived from one specimen sequenced in a study of blood T cell repertoires in COVID-19. TCRdb's copy holds only in-frame clones and misses some; the assay was immunoSEQ multiplex PCR. The table shows approximately 50,000 clones, with 80% to 95% occurring only once. Sequenced: peripheral blood. The receptors were gathered from a man aged 45-65 years with active COVID-19.

In nucleotides, the CDR3 is TGTGCCACCAGTGGGGGGACACCCTCTGGGGAGCAGTACTTC. It codes for CATSGGTPSGEQYF. This chain connects TRBV24-1 to TRBJ2-7; TRBD1 is a possible D gene (6 bases). The CDR3 extends over 14 amino acids. The V end was cut by 5 bases, the J end by 7 bases, with 17 bases between. Germline CDR1 reads KGHDR; CDR2 reads SFDVKD.

A single count supports this clone. The chain is built from TRBV5-1 and TRBJ2-1, with 11 nucleotides matching TRBD1. The trim removed 4 bases at V and 4 bases at J, leaving 1 base unmatched. Germline V gives CDR1 SGHRS, CDR2 YFSETQ. CDR3 length: 14 amino acids. The CDR3 DNA sequence: TGCGCCAGCAGCGGGACAGGGGGGTACAATGAGCAGTTCTTC. Translating gives CASSGTGGYNEQFF.

The V call is TRBV7-2, the J call TRBJ2-6, with D perhaps TRBD1 (5 bases). V lost 5 bases and J lost 3, with 20 bases in between. Germline CDR1 SGHTA, CDR2 FQGNSA. This CDR3 comprises 18 residues. Here the CDR3 reads CASSPPRQGINGANVLTF. As DNA, the CDR3 is TGTGCCAGCAGCCCACCGCGGCAGGGAATAAATGGGGCCAACGTCCTGACTTTC.

The V gene is TRBV14, the J gene TRBJ1-3; possibly TRBD1 for D (6 bases). Trimming removed 3 bases at V and 0 bases at J, with 9 bases between. CDR3 length: 15 amino acids. CDR1 and CDR2 (germline): SGHDN, FVKESK. CDR3 nucleotides: TGTGCCAGCAGCCAGGACAGAAACTCTGGAAACACCATATATTTT. Translating gives CASSQDRNSGNTIYF. Drawing the rest from reference TRBV14 and TRBJ1-3, the complete variable domain is EAGVTQFPSHSVIEKGQTVTLRCDPISGHDNLYWYRRVMGKEIKFLLHFVKESKQDESGMPNNRFLAERTGGTYSTLKVQPAELEDSGVYFCASSQDRNSGNTIYFGEGSWLTVV.

The V and J genes are TRBV2 and TRBJ2-1, with TRBD2 matching over 13 bases. V lost 1 base to trimming and J lost 8 bases; unmatched junction nucleotides: 5. Germline V gene sequence: CDR1 SNHLY, CDR2 FYNNEI. The length of the CDR3 is 16 residues. The CDR3 nucleotides read TGTGCCAGCAGTGAAGGGACTAGCGGGAGAATCTATGAGCAGTTCTTC. Amino acid sequence: CASSEGTSGRIYEQFF.

The genes are TRBV13 and TRBJ2-2; 8 positions agree with TRBD2. The J segment lost 3 bases and the V segment lost 6 bases, leaving 6 bases of the junction unmatched. From germline, CDR1 is PRHDT and CDR2 FYEKMQ (reference sequence). The CDR3 length is 15 residues. This CDR3 is CASSPGGPDTGELFF. CDR3 bases: TGTGCCAGCAGTCCGGGGGGGCCGGACACCGGGGAGCTGTTTTTT.

The chain is built from TRBV9 and TRBJ1-5, with 8 bases identical to TRBD1. Germline CDR1 is SGDLS and CDR2 is YYNGEE. V was clipped by 0 bases and J by 3 bases; unmatched bases: 8. The CDR3 totals 17 residues. The CDR3 DNA reads TGTGCCAGCAGCGTAGCTCGAACAGGGGGGCTCAATCAGCCCCAGCATTTT. Its protein product is CASSVARTGGLNQPQHF.

This chain connects TRBV4-2 to TRBJ1-5; D gene unclear. This CDR3 contains 15 residues. Germline V gene sequence: CDR1 LGHNA, CDR2 YNFKEQ. V was clipped by 0 bases and J by 3 bases, with 9 bases between them. CDR3 bases: TGTGCCAGCAGCCAAGAACCGGGTTTCAATCAGCCCCAGCATTTT. Its protein is CASSQEPGFNQPQHF.

This chain joins TRBV5-1 and TRBJ2-3; 7 positions agree with TRBD1. This CDR3 has 14 residues. V was pared by 4 bases and J by 6 bases, with 8 bases of the junction left unmatched. Germline lookup yields CDR1 SGHRS and CDR2 YFSETQ. In DNA, the CDR3 is TGCGCCAGCAGCGAGGAACAGGGGACGGATACGCAGTATTTT. It translates to CASSEEQGTDTQYF.

V is TRBV10-2 and J is TRBJ2-3, with 8 bases matching TRBD1. CDR1 is WSHSY, CDR2 SAAADI, per germline. V dropped 6 bases and J dropped 9; count of bases not matched to a gene: 14. This CDR3 comprises 15 residues. CDR3 DNA sequence: TGCGCCAGCAGATCGGGAACAGGGGGGCACCGAACGCAGTATTTT. This codes for CASRSGTGGHRTQYF.

With regard to this clone: Compared with germline, one end of the junction differs, possibly owing to a read error. V usage is TRBV28 and J usage is TRBJ2-1; 8 nucleotides align to TRBD2. The V gene's germline CDR1 is MDHEN and CDR2 SYDVKM. The CDR3 totals 13 residues. CDR3 coding DNA: TGTGCCAGCAGTCCCCACGGGAGGGAAGGAGAGGTCTTC. Residues: CASSPHGREGEVF.

The chain couples TRBV10-3 to TRBJ1-2; 9 bases fit TRBD1. There are 16 residues in the CDR3. The germline V gene encodes CDR1 ENHRY and CDR2 SYGVKD. V lost 8 bases and J lost 8; bases outside the gene matches: 18. CDR3 in amino acids: CAISESPGQGIGGYTF. In nucleotides, the CDR3 is TGTGCCATCTCTGAATCCCCGGGACAGGGTATTGGAGGCTACACCTTC.

The chain carries TRBV4-3 and TRBJ2-7; D is unresolved. The CDR3 has 15 amino acids. Germline CDR1 and CDR2: LGHNA and YSLEER. Trimming stripped 0 bases from V and 2 bases from J, with 11 bases between. CDR3 amino acids: CASSQDWPGAYEQYF. CDR3 DNA sequence: TGCGCCAGCAGCCAAGATTGGCCCGGAGCCTACGAGCAGTACTTC.

The chain couples TRBV18 to TRBJ2-1, with 11 bases identical to TRBD2. Looked up from germline, CDR1 is KGHSH and CDR2 is LQKENI. This CDR3 spans 15 amino acids. V shed 3 bases and J 5 bases; nucleotides not matched to a gene: 3. The CDR3 DNA follows: TGTGCCAGCTCACCGGCTAGCGGGAGGAACAATGAGCAGTTCTTC. It codes for CASSPASGRNNEQFF.

The chain combines TRBV5-4 with TRBJ1-2, with TRBD1 matching over 9 bases. CDR3 size: 15 residues. Germline lookup yields CDR1 SGHNT and CDR2 YYREEE (reference sequence). The trim removed 0 bases at V and 6 bases at J, leaving 6 bases unmatched. The CDR3 protein is CASSLGTGGGNGYTF. DNA of the CDR3: TGTGCCAGCAGCTTGGGAACAGGGGGCGGAAATGGCTACACCTTC.

V is TRBV12-3 or TRBV12-4 and J is TRBJ2-7, with a weak D call TRBD1 (6 bases). This CDR3 is 12 amino acids long. Trimming shortened V by 6 bases and J by 2 bases, and 8 bases separated the two germline ends. The chain's CDR3 is CASSTGPYEQYF. DNA for the CDR3: TGTGCCAGCAGCACAGGGCCCTACGAGCAGTACTTC.

In its sample, this clone was seen once. The V call is TRBV19, the J call TRBJ2-1; D is uncertain. Germline V lookup: CDR1 LNHDA, CDR2 SQIVND (reference sequence). CDR3 length: 12 amino acids. CDR3 residues: CACLSSYNEQFF. The CDR3 DNA is TGTGCTTGCTTGAGCTCCTACAATGAGCAGTTCTTC.

The genes are TRBV9 and TRBJ2-5; 12 bases are shared with TRBD2. CDR3 length equals 16 residues. The V and J ends lost 4 bases and 5 bases, in that order; junction bases with no gene match: 9. Germline CDR1 is SGDLS and CDR2 is YYNGEE. The CDR3 DNA reads TGTGCCAGCAGCCCCCGGACTAGCGGGGTGGGGGAGACCCAGTACTTC. Translation gives CASSPRTSGVGETQYF.

This rearrangement joins TRBV25-1 to TRBJ1-4; the match to TRBD1 covers 9 bases. Germline CDR1 and CDR2: MGHDK and SYGVNS. J lost 5 bases, V lost 8 bases, and 3 bases had no gene match. The CDR3 has 13 residues. The CDR3 reads CASVQGANEKLFF. CDR3 sequence (DNA): TGTGCCAGCGTACAGGGGGCGAATGAAAAACTGTTTTTT.

The V call is TRBV7-9, the J call TRBJ1-3; TRBD1 might be the D (5 bases). This CDR3 comprises 14 residues. Germline-derived CDR1 and CDR2 are SEHNR and FQNEAQ (reference sequence). The V end lost 2 bases, the J end lost 2 bases, and 7 bases lay between the germline ends. CDR3 amino acids: CASSLSRAGNTIYF. The CDR3 DNA sequence: TGTGCCAGCAGCTTATCCAGGGCTGGAAACACCATATATTTT.

The rearrangement links TRBV5-8 to TRBJ2-1; 8 nucleotides line up with TRBD1. This CDR3 is 14 amino acids long. J lost 5 bases, V lost 3 bases, and 4 bases had no gene match. Germline V gene sequence: CDR1 SGHTS, CDR2 YDEGEE. CDR3 coding DNA: TGTGCCAGCAGCTCCGGGACAGGTCACAATGAGCAGTTCTTC. Translated, it gives CASSSGTGHNEQFF.

V usage is TRBV30 and J usage is TRBJ2-7; TRBD1 agrees at 8 bases. V trimming: 4 bases; J trimming: 7 bases; junction bases outside the gene matches: 12. The CDR3 totals 14 residues. CDR1 is GTSNPN, CDR2 SVGIG, per germline (reference sequence). The CDR3 region is CAWTDRGPSFEQYF. Here the CDR3 DNA reads TGTGCCTGGACCGACAGGGGCCCCTCCTTTGAGCAGTACTTC.

The chain employs TRBV10-2 and TRBJ2-1, with D maybe TRBD1 (6 bases). The CDR3 runs 15 residues. The germline V gene encodes CDR1 WSHSY and CDR2 SAAADI. Trimming left V 2 bases short and J 4 bases short, with 12 bases between. The CDR3 nucleotides are TGCGCCAGCAGTGAGAGGGGGAACCGGTACAATGAGCAGTTCTTC. Its translation is CASSERGNRYNEQFF.

The rearrangement joins TRBV19 to TRBJ1-5, with D unclear. The CDR3 is 16 residues long. Germline CDR1 LNHDA, CDR2 SQIVND (reference sequence). Trimming cost V 1 base and J 5 bases, with 15 bases left between them. CDR3 coding DNA: TGTGCCAGTAGTATAGCGGATAGCGGTTTCTATCAGCCCCAGCATTTT. Its protein product is CASSIADSGFYQPQHF.

The rearrangement joins TRBV11-3 to TRBJ1-1; 7 nucleotides align to TRBD1. The germline gives CDR1 SGHNT, CDR2 YENEEA. The CDR3 runs to 15 residues. J gave up 5 bases and V 4 bases, and 10 bases lay outside the gene matches. CDR3 protein: CASSYLNRGRTEAFF. CDR3 nucleotides: TGTGCCAGCAGCTACCTTAACAGGGGACGGACTGAAGCTTTCTTT. Combining the CDR3 with reference TRBV11-3 and TRBJ1-1 gives the whole variable domain EAGVVQSPRYKIIEKKQPVAFWCNPISGHNTLYWYLQNLGQGPELLIRYENEEAVDDSQLPKDRFSAERLKGVDSTLKIQPAELGDSAVYLCASSYLNRGRTEAFFGQGTRLTVV.

The chain couples TRBV3-1 (or the pseudogene TRBV3-2) to TRBJ1-6, with TRBD1 as a possible D gene (5 bases). Germline V CDR1 and CDR2: LGHDT, YNNKEL (reference sequence). The length of the CDR3 is 15 residues. The V gene lost 4 bases and the J gene lost 2 bases, with 9 bases spanning the gap. The CDR3 protein is CASSPQATYNSPLHF. CDR3 sequence (DNA): TGTGCCAGCAGCCCACAGGCAACCTATAATTCACCCCTCCACTTT.

This clone came up a few times. This chain uses TRBV5-4 with TRBJ2-3, with D maybe TRBD1 (6 bases). V lost 6 bases to trimming and J lost 5 bases, with 25 bases between them. Germline V CDR1 and CDR2: SGHNT, YYREEE (reference sequence). The CDR3 loop spans 17 amino acids. This CDR3 reads CASIASGAVGKGDTQYF. CDR3 nucleotide sequence: TGTGCCAGCATAGCGTCAGGGGCTGTCGGGAAGGGAGATACGCAGTATTTT.

J is TRBJ1-1 and V is TRBV4-2; maybe TRBD1 (5 bases). The CDR3 is 16 amino acids. Germline loops: CDR1 LGHNA, CDR2 YNFKEQ. With 1 base removed from V and 1 base from J, the gap between germline ends came to 13 bases. The CDR3 DNA reads TGTGCCAGCAGCCAAGGAGCGGGGGTGACGAACACTGAAGCTTTCTTT. The encoded protein is CASSQGAGVTNTEAFF.

CDR3 in amino acids: CASSELPVTDTQYF. The CDR3 nucleotides are TGTGCCAGCAGCGAACTCCCGGTGACTGATACGCAGTATTTT. The chain links TRBV7-2 to TRBJ2-3; D unresolved. This CDR3 is built from 14 residues. The V end was cut by 5 bases, the J end by 6 bases, with 15 bases between. The germline gives CDR1 SGHTA, CDR2 FQGNSA.